These T cell receptor beta chains were read from a single sample in a study of shared clonotypes between healthy human individuals. Sequenced by immunoSEQ multiplex PCR; TCRdb stores in-frame clones only, minus some. Of under 2,500,000 clones in the sample, around 95% are singletons; the top ten hold 0.1% to 0.15%. Input material: naive CD4+ T cells sorted from blood. The receptors here all came from a man younger than 35 in good health. CDR3s leave out the opening cysteine and the closing phenylalanine or tryptophan. The order of the fields is V gene, J gene, CDR3 protein.

v_call: TRBV19; j_call: TRBJ1-5; cdr3_aa: ASSMRDLGNQPQH
v_call: TRBV25-1; j_call: TRBJ2-3; cdr3_aa: ASSDWGRGIETQY
v_call: TRBV18; j_call: TRBJ1-4; cdr3_aa: ASSPWAGRTVNEKLF
v_call: TRBV28; j_call: TRBJ2-7; cdr3_aa: ASSSPNFSYEQY
v_call: TRBV5-4; j_call: TRBJ2-7; cdr3_aa: ASSPEAGGPRRY
v_call: TRBV5-6; j_call: TRBJ1-5; cdr3_aa: ASSLYDGSNQPQH
v_call: TRBV5-4; j_call: TRBJ2-7; cdr3_aa: ASSFAFRDGGWY
v_call: TRBV5-1; j_call: TRBJ2-1; cdr3_aa: ASGTGGLPEQF
v_call: TRBV6-5; j_call: TRBJ1-6; cdr3_aa: ASSPQGPNSPLH
v_call: TRBV10-2; j_call: TRBJ2-4; cdr3_aa: ASSTTGGRAKNIQY
v_call: TRBV9; j_call: TRBJ2-7; cdr3_aa: ASSAAPGQGGEQY
v_call: TRBV25-1; j_call: TRBJ2-6; cdr3_aa: ASSPGQSFTGANVLT
v_call: TRBV2; j_call: TRBJ1-3; cdr3_aa: ASSRRTGAETGNTIY
v_call: TRBV25-1; j_call: TRBJ2-3; cdr3_aa: ASSRGLPGTDTQY
v_call: TRBV29-1; j_call: TRBJ1-1; cdr3_aa: SVGERGSEAF
v_call: TRBV4-3; j_call: TRBJ2-7; cdr3_aa: ASSQTDRQPPYEQY
v_call: TRBV28; j_call: TRBJ1-6; cdr3_aa: ASSLSRGHNSPLH
v_call: TRBV14; j_call: TRBJ2-7; cdr3_aa: ASSPGGKQY
v_call: TRBV6-5; j_call: TRBJ1-4; cdr3_aa: ASSYSGQPNEKLF
v_call: TRBV4-3; j_call: TRBJ1-6; cdr3_aa: ASSQEFRQGGDSPLH
v_call: TRBV7-8; j_call: TRBJ1-5; cdr3_aa: ASSLWGDSNQPQH
v_call: TRBV6-6; j_call: TRBJ1-1; cdr3_aa: ASSYDGNTEAF
v_call: TRBV30; j_call: TRBJ2-3; cdr3_aa: AWKATTDTQY
v_call: TRBV6-5; j_call: TRBJ2-7; cdr3_aa: ASSFGQGSYEQY
v_call: TRBV5-6; j_call: TRBJ1-2; cdr3_aa: ASSYPGISGYT
v_call: TRBV5-1; j_call: TRBJ2-7; cdr3_aa: ASSLRQPYEQY
v_call: TRBV7-2; j_call: TRBJ2-7; cdr3_aa: ASSPRQGFHEQY
v_call: TRBV5-1; j_call: TRBJ2-7; cdr3_aa: ASSLNFEQY
v_call: TRBV6-5; j_call: TRBJ1-4; cdr3_aa: ASREGTLPEKLF
v_call: TRBV21-1; j_call: TRBJ2-7; cdr3_aa: ASSKGGSGRAKCEQY
v_call: TRBV5-4; j_call: TRBJ2-2; cdr3_aa: ASSLAWATGELF
v_call: TRBV2; j_call: TRBJ2-1; cdr3_aa: ASKEQSSYNEQF
v_call: TRBV28; j_call: TRBJ1-6; cdr3_aa: ASSEQGRSPLH
v_call: TRBV20-1; j_call: TRBJ1-1; cdr3_aa: SALGAEAF
v_call: TRBV2; j_call: TRBJ2-7; cdr3_aa: ASSGDSYYEQY
v_call: TRBV4-3; j_call: TRBJ1-1; cdr3_aa: ASSQASRGTEAF
v_call: TRBV29-1; j_call: TRBJ1-1; cdr3_aa: SVAGAVGNTEAF
v_call: TRBV27; j_call: TRBJ2-1; cdr3_aa: ASSLGSLGGNEQF
v_call: TRBV28; j_call: TRBJ2-2; cdr3_aa: ASSSGATGTGELF
v_call: TRBV21-1; j_call: TRBJ1-1; cdr3_aa: ASPNRGRNTEAF
v_call: TRBV2; j_call: TRBJ2-1; cdr3_aa: ASSEGLAGGPGEQF
v_call: TRBV2; j_call: TRBJ1-5; cdr3_aa: ASSDQGGFQPQH